What follows describes a single T cell receptor (beta chain). These data originate in a study of blood T cell repertoires in COVID-19. Whole-study context: Donors in the United States, Italy and Spain gave samples during acute or convalescent COVID-19. Sample material is recorded as cDNA or gDNA derived from T cells, B-cell-depleted T cells, or PBMCs.

J was trimmed by 1 base and V by 6 bases; bases with no gene match: 2. CDR1 MNHEY and CDR2 SVGAGI come from the germline V gene. This CDR3 region has 14 residues. Measured with immunoSEQ multiplex PCR; TCRdb has only the in-frame clones, and not every one. The sample includes 62,000 or so clones, more than 65% seen only once; the top ten take 4% to 5.5%. The sequence derives from a human donor in a cohort sampled during active COVID-19. Sample: peripheral blood. The chain uses TRBV6-5 and TRBJ2-3; 9 nucleotides agree with TRBD2. CDR3 nucleotide sequence: TGTGCCAGCAGGTCTAGCGGGGGCACAGATACGCAGTATTTT. Translated, it gives CASRSSGGTDTQYF.